The 29 T cell receptor beta chains given below trace back to one sample, sequenced in a study of blood T cell repertoires in COVID-19. The assay was immunoSEQ multiplex PCR, and TCRdb's table has in-frame clones only and misses some. The sample includes about 65,000 clones, approximately 77% of them seen just once. Material for sequencing was peripheral blood. These receptors came from a human donor in a cohort sampled during active COVID-19.

This chain links TRBV11-2 with TRBJ2-7, with 7 bases matching TRBD1. Germline V gene lookup returns CDR1 SGHAT and CDR2 FQNNGV. This CDR3 is 15 amino acids long. V lost 5 bases, J lost 5 bases, and 12 bases stayed unmatched. The DNA for the CDR3 is TGTGCCAGCAGCCTCCGACAGGGTCGTGGACACGAGCAGTACTTC. Translated: CASSLRQGRGHEQYF.

The chain combines TRBV2 with TRBJ2-1, with 9 bases identical to TRBD1. The CDR3 is 12 residues long. V was pared by 6 bases and J by 15 bases, with 9 bases of the junction left unmatched. The germline V gene encodes CDR1 SNHLY and CDR2 FYNNEI. The CDR3 loop is CASSQTGGIWFF. CDR3 nucleotides: TGTGCCAGCAGCCAGACAGGGGGGATTTGGTTCTTC. Full variable domain (missing parts from reference TRBV2 and TRBJ2-1): EPEVTQTPSHQVTQMGQEVILRCVPISNHLYFYWYRQILGQKVEFLVSFYNNEISEKSEIFDDQFSVERPDGSNFTLKIRSTKLEDSAMYFCASSQTGGIWFFGPGTRLTVL.

The V and J genes are TRBV12-5 and TRBJ1-5, with D unclear. V was trimmed by 1 base and J by 7 bases, leaving 8 bases between them. CDR3 size: 13 residues. Germline loops: CDR1 LGHNT, CDR2 FRNRAP. CDR3 protein: CASGLEGGQPQHF. DNA for the CDR3: TGTGCTAGTGGTTTGGAGGGAGGCCAGCCCCAGCATTTT.

The V call is TRBV4-3, the J call TRBJ1-1, with D tentatively TRBD1 (6 bases). Trimming left V 2 bases short and J 4 bases short, with 14 bases between. This CDR3 is 15 amino acids long. Germline V gene data show CDR1 as LGHNA and CDR2 as YSLEER. Here the CDR3 DNA reads TGCGCCAGCAGCCAAAGGGCAGGGGCTGGCACTGAAGCTTTCTTT. This codes for CASSQRAGAGTEAFF.

The rearrangement uses TRBV6-5 and TRBJ2-7; perhaps TRBD1 as D (6 bases). Germline assignment: CDR1 MNHEY and CDR2 SVGAGI. The CDR3 runs 13 residues. With 10 bases removed from V and 5 bases from J, the gap between germline ends came to 18 bases. CDR3 amino acids: CATSTTGKDEQYF. In nucleotides, the CDR3 is TGTGCCACCTCTACGACAGGAAAGGACGAGCAGTACTTC.

The CDR3 here is CASSAGYSSYNEQFF. CDR3 nucleotides: TGTGCCAGCAGCGCAGGGTATAGCTCCTACAATGAGCAGTTCTTC. J is TRBJ2-1 and V is TRBV14, with D possibly being TRBD1 (5 bases). The ends were cut back, 5 bases at V and 0 bases at J, with 11 bases in the middle. This CDR3 has 15 residues. From germline, CDR1 is SGHDN and CDR2 FVKESK.

This chain links TRBV15 with TRBJ2-3; D may be TRBD1 (6 bases). CDR3 length: 15 residues. CDR1 is LNHNV and CDR2 is YYDKDF in the germline V gene (reference sequence). V dropped 1 base and J dropped 2 bases, with 10 bases sitting between them. The CDR3 DNA is TGTGCCACCAGCAGAGTAACAGGGCCCACAGATACGCAGTATTTT. Protein: CATSRVTGPTDTQYF.

This chain connects TRBV20-1 to TRBJ2-1, with 11 bases fitting TRBD2. J was trimmed by 5 bases and V by 3 bases; bases with no gene match: 6. CDR3 size: 15 residues. Germline V CDR1 and CDR2: DFQATT, SNEGSKA (reference sequence). The CDR3 DNA sequence: TGCAGTGCTAGTACTAGCGGGAGAGGGCACAATGAGCAGTTCTTC. Translation gives CSASTSGRGHNEQFF.

This chain connects TRBV14 to TRBJ2-1, with no clear D. The ends were cut back, 3 bases at V and 0 bases at J, with 9 bases in the middle. The CDR3 runs 15 residues. The V gene's germline CDR1 is SGHDN and CDR2 FVKESK. As DNA, the CDR3 is TGTGCCAGCAGCCAGTGGCGGAGCTCCTACAATGAGCAGTTCTTC. This sequence encodes CASSQWRSSYNEQFF.

V gene TRBV28 combines with J gene TRBJ2-7; D possibly corresponds to TRBD2 (5 bases). V shed 3 bases and J shed 2 bases, with 17 bases lying between them. The CDR3 runs 16 residues. Germline V gene lookup returns CDR1 MDHEN and CDR2 SYDVKM. DNA of the CDR3: TGTGCCAGCAGTTTTTCGGAGGTCAAGAGGACCTACGAGCAGTACTTC. Its translation: CASSFSEVKRTYEQYF.

CDR3 amino acids: CASSKRLAGGPNEQFF. CDR3 coding DNA: TGTGCCAGCAGCAAAAGACTAGCGGGAGGGCCGAATGAGCAGTTCTTC. V usage is TRBV11-2 and J usage is TRBJ2-1; TRBD2 agrees at 14 bases. The CDR3 spans 16 residues. Germline CDR1 reads SGHAT; CDR2 reads FQNNGV. V was pared by 5 bases and J by 7 bases, with 7 bases of the junction left unmatched.

The chain couples TRBV5-5 to TRBJ1-4; the match to TRBD1 covers 7 bases. In germline, CDR1 is SGHKS, CDR2 YYEKEE (reference sequence). Germline trimming cut 3 bases from V and 6 bases from J; bases unmatched to any gene: 5. The CDR3 contains 14 residues. CDR3 nucleotides: TGTGCCAGCAGCTCAACAGGGGTGGATGAAAAACTGTTTTTT. This translates into CASSSTGVDEKLFF.

This chain uses TRBV18 with TRBJ2-7, with a possible D match to TRBD1 (6 bases). The CDR3 covers 14 residues. Germline CDR1 is KGHSH and CDR2 is LQKENI. Trimming removed 3 bases at V and 4 bases at J, with 13 bases between. This CDR3 is CASSPRQDKYEQYF. CDR3 in DNA: TGTGCCAGCTCACCTCGACAGGATAAGTACGAGCAGTACTTC.

This chain uses TRBV30 with TRBJ2-7, with D tentatively TRBD2 (5 bases). V was pared by 3 bases and J by 6 bases, with 15 bases between. Looked up from germline, CDR1 is GTSNPN and CDR2 is SVGIG (reference sequence). The CDR3 contains 13 residues. CDR3 region: CAWRTSAGAEQYF. CDR3 DNA sequence: TGTGCCTGGAGGACCTCGGCGGGTGCCGAGCAGTACTTC.

J is TRBJ2-1 and V is TRBV19; 7 bases map to TRBD2. Unmatched junction bases numbered 5, after V lost 0 bases and J lost 3 bases. CDR3 size: 16 residues. Germline-derived CDR1 and CDR2 are LNHDA and SQIVND (reference sequence). The CDR3 here is CASSIDRTSGYNEQFF. Here the CDR3 DNA reads TGTGCCAGTAGTATAGATAGGACTAGTGGCTACAATGAGCAGTTCTTC.

The chain links TRBV10-3 to TRBJ1-5, with D tentatively TRBD1 (6 bases). CDR3 length: 17 amino acids. The germline CDR1 and CDR2 sequences are ENHRY and SYGVKD. The V and J ends lost 4 bases and 3 bases respectively, with 19 bases between them. The CDR3 coding sequence is TGTGCCATCAGTGGGGACGGGACAAGGCCCTCCAATCAGCCCCAGCATTTT. Encoded protein: CAISGDGTRPSNQPQHF.

The chain recombines TRBV7-8 with TRBJ1-6, with unresolved D. Germline V gene sequence: CDR1 SGHVS, CDR2 FQNEAQ. With 0 bases removed from V and 5 bases from J, the gap between germline ends came to 8 bases. This CDR3 comprises 15 residues. The DNA for the CDR3 is TGTGCCAGCAGCTTAGCGGACTGGGATAATTCACCCCTCCACTTT. Its translation: CASSLADWDNSPLHF.

This clone was recorded a few times. The chain recombines TRBV25-1 with TRBJ1-5; D might be TRBD1 (5 bases). The V end was cut by 3 bases, the J end by 8 bases, with 11 bases between. The CDR3 runs 13 residues. CDR1 is MGHDK, CDR2 SYGVNS, per germline. The CDR3 sequence: CASSDRVIKPQHF. CDR3 nucleotides: TGTGCCAGCAGTGACAGGGTTATTAAGCCCCAGCATTTT.

The J gene is TRBJ2-5, the V gene TRBV5-8; 12 bases align to TRBD2. The length of the CDR3 is 17 residues. Germline V lookup: CDR1 SGHTS, CDR2 YDEGEE. Trimming at V came to 5 bases and at J to 5 bases, leaving 13 bases not matched to a gene. The CDR3 region is CASSPGLAGLGGETQYF. The CDR3, as DNA: TGTGCCAGCAGTCCGGGACTAGCGGGCCTAGGGGGGGAGACCCAGTACTTC.

The gene calls are TRBV7-9 and TRBJ2-5; 7 nucleotides agree with TRBD2. This CDR3 has 13 amino acids. Germline V gene data show CDR1 as SEHNR and CDR2 as FQNEAQ (reference sequence). Germline trimming cut 3 bases from V and 2 bases from J; bases unmatched to any gene: 0. The CDR3 loop reads CASSLGGQETQYF. As DNA, the CDR3 is TGTGCCAGCAGCTTGGGAGGGCAAGAGACCCAGTACTTC.

This clone was counted a few times. The chain recombines TRBV19 with TRBJ1-5; D gene uncertain. The CDR3 is 13 residues long. Trimming shortened V by 6 bases and J by 2 bases, and 8 bases separated the two germline ends. Germline V lookup: CDR1 LNHDA, CDR2 SQIVND (reference sequence). The CDR3 sequence: CASSREGNQPQHF. CDR3 nucleotide sequence: TGTGCCAGTAGCCGTGAGGGCAATCAGCCCCAGCATTTT.

This clone was counted only a few times. The chain employs TRBV5-4 and TRBJ2-1, with 7 positions matching TRBD2. Germline CDR1 and CDR2: SGHNT and YYREEE (reference sequence). After removal of 7 bases from V and 9 bases from J, the junction contained 13 bases not matched to a gene. The CDR3 runs 14 residues. DNA for the CDR3: TGTGCCAGCTCTCGGGGAGGGGCGCAGCTTGAGCAGTTCTTC. Translation gives CASSRGGAQLEQFF.

This clone turned up a few times. The chain uses TRBV28 and TRBJ1-5; 9 bases align to TRBD1. Germline V gene data show CDR1 as MDHEN and CDR2 as SYDVKM. The CDR3 is made up of 16 amino acids. J was trimmed by 6 bases and V by 5 bases; bases with no gene match: 11. The CDR3 loop is CASSQTGGVIGQPQHF. In DNA form, the CDR3 reads TGTGCCAGCAGTCAAACAGGGGGCGTTATTGGTCAGCCCCAGCATTTT.

This chain connects TRBV5-4 to TRBJ2-7; 9 nucleotides match TRBD2. There are 15 residues in the CDR3. V lost 0 bases and J lost 5; bases outside the gene matches: 6. Germline V gene sequence: CDR1 SGHNT, CDR2 YYREEE (reference sequence). The CDR3 coding sequence is TGTGCCAGCAGCTTGGCTTGGCGGGGGGGCGACGAGCAGTACTTC. Protein sequence: CASSLAWRGGDEQYF.

Sample share makes this clone large. The chain is built from TRBV28 and TRBJ1-4; TRBD1 is a possible D gene (6 bases). V dropped 4 bases and J dropped 0 bases, with 12 bases sitting between them. This CDR3 is built from 16 residues. Germline lookup yields CDR1 MDHEN and CDR2 SYDVKM. The CDR3 reads CASSSARQATNEKLFF. The CDR3, as DNA: TGTGCCAGCAGTTCTGCCCGACAGGCAACTAATGAAAAACTGTTTTTT.

The rearrangement joins TRBV21-1 to TRBJ2-5; the D segment call TRBD2 is taken from the table without a DNA check. TRBV21-1 represents a pseudogene. This CDR3 is 15 amino acids long. The CDR3 here is CASSPRRASGKRQYF. In DNA, the CDR3 is TGTGCCAGCAGCCCGAGACGGGCTAGCGGTAAGAGACAGTACTTC.

This clone was picked up a small number of times. The gene calls are TRBV10-2 and TRBJ1-1; 11 bases align to TRBD1. CDR1 is WSHSY and CDR2 is SAAADI in the germline V gene. CDR3 length: 12 residues. Unmatched junction bases numbered 0, after V lost 8 bases and J lost 4 bases. The DNA for the CDR3 is TGCGCCAGCGGACAGGGGGCCACTGAAGCTTTCTTT. Amino acids: CASGQGATEAFF.

This chain connects TRBV18 to TRBJ1-1; D uncertain. The CDR3 sequence is 13 residues long. Germline loops: CDR1 KGHSH, CDR2 LQKENI. The V end lost 3 bases, the J end lost 6 bases, and 11 bases lay between the germline ends. The CDR3 DNA follows: TGTGCCAGCTCACCCGGGTCCCCCGCTGAAGCTTTCTTT. Its translation is CASSPGSPAEAFF. Full variable domain (remainder filled in from reference TRBV18 and TRBJ1-1): NAGVMQNPRHLVRRRGQEARLRCSPMKGHSHVYWYRQLPEEGLKFMVYLQKENIIDESGMPKERFSAEFPKEGPSILRIQQVVRGDSAAYFCASSPGSPAEAFFGQGTRLTVV.

The CDR3 DNA is TGTGCCAGCAGCTTGGGGGGCAGGGTAACTAACTATGGCTACACCTTC. It translates to CASSLGGRVTNYGYTF. This chain connects TRBV5-6 to TRBJ1-2; D is possibly TRBD1 (5 bases). V lost 0 bases, J lost 0 bases, and 12 bases lay in between. CDR1 SGHDT and CDR2 YYEEEE come from the germline V gene. This CDR3 contains 16 residues.